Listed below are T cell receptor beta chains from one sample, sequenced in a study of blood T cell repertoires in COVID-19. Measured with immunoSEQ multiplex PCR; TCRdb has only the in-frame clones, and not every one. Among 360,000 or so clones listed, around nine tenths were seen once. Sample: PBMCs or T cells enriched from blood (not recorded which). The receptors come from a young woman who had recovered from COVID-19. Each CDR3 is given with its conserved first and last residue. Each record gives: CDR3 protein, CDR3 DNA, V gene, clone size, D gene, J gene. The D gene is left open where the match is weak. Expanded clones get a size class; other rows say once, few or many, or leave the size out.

cdr3_aa: CASSLEGQLEQFF
cdr3_nt: TGCGCCAGCAGCTTGGAAGGACAGCTGGAGCAGTTCTTC
v_call: TRBV5-1
clone_size: few
d_call: .
j_call: TRBJ2-1

cdr3_aa: CASSQQGAAGQPQHF
cdr3_nt: TGTGCCAGCTCACAACAGGGGGCTGCGGGCCAGCCCCAGCATTTT
v_call: TRBV18
clone_size: .
d_call: TRBD1
j_call: TRBJ1-5

cdr3_aa: CASSLDDLGGAQVKGYTF
cdr3_nt: TGTGCCAGCAGCTTAGATGACCTAGGAGGGGCTCAGGTGAAAGGCTACACCTTC
v_call: TRBV11-2
clone_size: .
d_call: .
j_call: TRBJ1-2

cdr3_aa: CASSIGGVQFF
cdr3_nt: TGTGCCAGCAGTATCGGGGGGGTGCAGTTCTTC
v_call: TRBV9
clone_size: .
d_call: TRBD2
j_call: TRBJ2-1

cdr3_aa: CASSSRTSRSSYNEQFF
cdr3_nt: TGTGCCAGCAGCTCAAGGACTAGCCGTAGCTCCTACAATGAGCAGTTCTTC
v_call: TRBV7-3
clone_size: .
d_call: TRBD2
j_call: TRBJ2-1

cdr3_aa: CSVDREGGYTF
cdr3_nt: TGCAGCGTTGACCGGGAGGGAGGCTACACCTTC
v_call: TRBV29-1
clone_size: .
d_call: .
j_call: TRBJ1-2

cdr3_aa: CASSGTANEEQYF
cdr3_nt: TGCGCCAGCAGCGGGACAGCAAATGAGGAGCAGTACTTC
v_call: TRBV5-1
clone_size: .
d_call: TRBD1
j_call: TRBJ2-7

cdr3_aa: CASSKGTEHQPQHF
cdr3_nt: TGTGCCAGCAGCAAGGGGACAGAACATCAGCCCCAGCATTTT
v_call: TRBV21-1
clone_size: .
d_call: .
j_call: TRBJ1-5

cdr3_aa: CASSQVETGAFSGNTIYF
cdr3_nt: TGCGCCAGCAGCCAAGTTGAAACAGGGGCATTCTCTGGAAACACCATATATTTT
v_call: TRBV4-1
clone_size: .
d_call: TRBD1
j_call: TRBJ1-3

cdr3_aa: CASSFGGQRAETQYF
cdr3_nt: TGCGCCAGCAGCTTCGGGGGGCAAAGGGCTGAGACCCAGTACTTC
v_call: TRBV5-1
clone_size: .
d_call: .
j_call: TRBJ2-5

cdr3_aa: CATSYRQGRTEAFF
cdr3_nt: TGTGCCACCAGCTATCGACAGGGAAGAACTGAAGCTTTCTTT
v_call: TRBV15
clone_size: .
d_call: TRBD1
j_call: TRBJ1-1

cdr3_aa: CASSPTDRPQTQYF
cdr3_nt: TGTGCCAGTAGTCCGACGGACAGGCCCCAGACCCAGTACTTC
v_call: TRBV19
clone_size: .
d_call: TRBD1
j_call: TRBJ2-5

cdr3_aa: CASIPQGKAEAFF
cdr3_nt: TGTGCCAGTATCCCACAGGGGAAGGCTGAAGCTTTCTTT
v_call: TRBV19
clone_size: .
d_call: TRBD1
j_call: TRBJ1-1

cdr3_aa: CASSQVGTGNNSPLHF
cdr3_nt: TGTGCCAGCAGCCAAGTTGGTACAGGGAATAATTCACCCCTCCACTTT
v_call: TRBV3-1/TRBV3-2
clone_size: .
d_call: .
j_call: TRBJ1-6

cdr3_aa: CASSQEVGLAGDTQYF
cdr3_nt: TGTGCCAGCAGCCAAGAAGTGGGACTAGCGGGCGATACGCAGTATTTT
v_call: TRBV4-2
clone_size: once
d_call: TRBD2
j_call: TRBJ2-3

cdr3_aa: CASNPTGGNEQFF
cdr3_nt: TGTGCCAGCAACCCGACAGGGGGCAATGAGCAGTTCTTC
v_call: TRBV27
clone_size: .
d_call: TRBD1
j_call: TRBJ2-1

cdr3_aa: CASSPAGGSEQYF
cdr3_nt: TGCGCCAGCAGTCCAGCCGGAGGGTCCGAGCAGTACTTC
v_call: TRBV4-1
clone_size: .
d_call: .
j_call: TRBJ2-7

cdr3_aa: CASSPPFGGQAFF
cdr3_nt: TGTGCCAGCTCACCACCGTTCGGGGGTCAAGCTTTCTTT
v_call: TRBV18
clone_size: .
d_call: .
j_call: TRBJ1-1

cdr3_aa: CASRMDREAFF
cdr3_nt: TGCGCCAGCAGGATGGACAGGGAAGCTTTCTTT
v_call: TRBV10-2
clone_size: .
d_call: TRBD1
j_call: TRBJ1-1

cdr3_aa: CASSNGQVNGWKFF
cdr3_nt: TGTGCCAGCAGTAACGGACAGGTAAATGGATGGAAGTTCTTC
v_call: TRBV6-5
clone_size: .
d_call: TRBD1
j_call: TRBJ2-1

cdr3_aa: CASRDPRGWEQYF
cdr3_nt: TGTGCCAGCAGGGATCCCCGGGGTTGGGAGCAGTACTTC
v_call: TRBV2
clone_size: .
d_call: .
j_call: TRBJ2-7

cdr3_aa: CAISELYRGRGEEAFF
cdr3_nt: TGTGCCATCAGTGAGTTATACAGGGGGCGCGGTGAGGAAGCTTTCTTT
v_call: TRBV10-3
clone_size: .
d_call: TRBD1
j_call: TRBJ1-1

cdr3_aa: CASSPDRGSYSPLHF
cdr3_nt: TGTGCCAGCAGTCCCGACAGGGGTTCCTATTCACCCCTCCACTTT
v_call: TRBV27
clone_size: .
d_call: TRBD1
j_call: TRBJ1-6

cdr3_aa: CAISESGQGGNGYTF
cdr3_nt: TGTGCCATCAGTGAGTCTGGGCAGGGAGGCAATGGCTACACCTTC
v_call: TRBV10-3
clone_size: .
d_call: .
j_call: TRBJ1-2

cdr3_aa: CASSLGPGTGELFF
cdr3_nt: TGTGCCAGCAGCTTAGGTCCGGGAACCGGGGAGCTGTTTTTT
v_call: TRBV7-7
clone_size: .
d_call: .
j_call: TRBJ2-2

cdr3_aa: CASTTEGNLYGYTF
cdr3_nt: TGCGCCAGCACCACGGAGGGGAATCTCTATGGCTACACCTTC
v_call: TRBV5-1
clone_size: .
d_call: .
j_call: TRBJ1-2

cdr3_aa: CASSQGSQGYTEAFF
cdr3_nt: TGCGCCAGCAGCCAAGGGTCCCAGGGGTACACTGAAGCTTTCTTT
v_call: TRBV4-3
clone_size: .
d_call: .
j_call: TRBJ1-1

cdr3_aa: CASSVESNQPQHF
cdr3_nt: TGTGCCAGCAGCGTGGAGAGCAATCAGCCCCAGCATTTT
v_call: TRBV9
clone_size: .
d_call: .
j_call: TRBJ1-5

cdr3_aa: CASTRTTGILFF
cdr3_nt: TGTGCCAGCACTCGCACAACAGGGATACTGTTTTTT
v_call: TRBV6-6
clone_size: .
d_call: .
j_call: TRBJ1-4

cdr3_aa: CASSATDLRAAEQFF
cdr3_nt: TGTGCCAGCAGTGCCACGGATCTCAGGGCTGCAGAGCAGTTCTTC
v_call: TRBV2
clone_size: .
d_call: .
j_call: TRBJ2-1

cdr3_aa: CASRIQQFSYEQYF
cdr3_nt: TGTGCCAGCAGGATCCAACAGTTTTCCTACGAGCAGTACTTC
v_call: TRBV27
clone_size: .
d_call: .
j_call: TRBJ2-7

cdr3_aa: CASSPRVRHGYTF
cdr3_nt: TGTGCCAGCAGCCCCAGGGTCCGTCATGGCTACACCTTC
v_call: TRBV2
clone_size: .
d_call: .
j_call: TRBJ1-2

cdr3_aa: CATSSPGTENTGELFF
cdr3_nt: TGTGCCACCAGCAGTCCCGGGACAGAGAACACCGGGGAGCTGTTTTTT
v_call: TRBV15
clone_size: .
d_call: TRBD1
j_call: TRBJ2-2